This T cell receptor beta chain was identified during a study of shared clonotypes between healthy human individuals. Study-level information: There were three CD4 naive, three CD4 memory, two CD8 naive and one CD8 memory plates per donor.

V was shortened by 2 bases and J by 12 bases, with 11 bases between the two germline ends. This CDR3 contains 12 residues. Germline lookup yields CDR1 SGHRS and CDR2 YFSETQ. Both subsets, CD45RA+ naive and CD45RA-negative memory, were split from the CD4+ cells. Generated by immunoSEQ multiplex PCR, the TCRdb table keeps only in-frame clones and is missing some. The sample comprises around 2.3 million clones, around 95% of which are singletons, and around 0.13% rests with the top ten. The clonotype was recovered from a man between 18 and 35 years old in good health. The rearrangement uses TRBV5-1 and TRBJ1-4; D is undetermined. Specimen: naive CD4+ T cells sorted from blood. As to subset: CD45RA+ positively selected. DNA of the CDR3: TGCGCCAGCAGCTTTGGCGGGGAGGAACTGTTTTTT. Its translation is CASSFGGEELFF.